These T cell receptor beta chains were read from a single sample in a study of PD-L1 blockade in urothelial cancer. Using immunoSEQ multiplex PCR, the repertoire was profiled, and TCRdb retains in-frame clones only, with some absent. Of around 41,000 clones listed, about 88% are singletons. The sample consisted of PBMCs, taken around atezolizumab (anti-PD-L1) treatment. The source is a woman aged 55-70 years with urothelial cancer. CDR3s include the opening cysteine and the closing phenylalanine or tryptophan. The order of the fields is V gene, clone size, J gene, D gene, CDR3 protein, CDR3 DNA. D genes are given only for firm matches. Expanded clones get a size class; other rows say once, few or many, or leave the size out.

TRBV4-2,medium-sized,TRBJ2-7,.,CASSQDGWTVYEQYF,TGTGCCAGCAGCCAAGATGGTTGGACAGTCTACGAGCAGTACTTC
TRBV2,.,TRBJ2-3,TRBD2,CASSEGSSGVSTDTQYF,TGTGCCAGCAGTGAGGGGTCTAGCGGGGTCAGCACAGATACGCAGTATTTT
TRBV29-1,.,TRBJ1-3,TRBD1,CSVVPTGGSRGNTIYF,TGCAGCGTGGTACCGACAGGGGGCTCGAGAGGAAACACCATATATTTT
TRBV9,.,TRBJ1-1,.,CASSPWAGMNSEAFF,TGTGCCAGCAGCCCCTGGGCAGGGATGAACTCTGAAGCTTTCTTT
TRBV4-3,.,TRBJ2-3,TRBD1,CASSRDRGQTDTQYF,TGCGCCAGCAGCCGGGACAGGGGGCAAACAGATACGCAGTATTTT
TRBV2,.,TRBJ1-1,.,CASSPFRTEAFF,TGTGCCAGCAGTCCCTTCCGGACTGAAGCTTTCTTT
TRBV5-4,.,TRBJ1-3,.,CASSLDRAGNTIYF,TGTGCCAGCAGCTTGGACAGGGCTGGAAACACCATATATTTT
TRBV19,.,TRBJ1-3,.,CASSMRSTPDNSGNTIYF,TGTGCCAGTAGTATGCGGTCTACTCCCGATAACTCTGGAAACACCATATATTTT
TRBV5-5,few,TRBJ2-3,.,CASSLGGGLTDTQYF,TGTGCCAGCAGCTTGGGTGGCGGGCTCACAGATACGCAGTATTTT
TRBV5-4,.,TRBJ2-3,.,CASSLRGAPDTQYF,TGCGCCAGCAGCCTTCGGGGGGCCCCAGATACGCAGTATTTT
TRBV15,.,TRBJ2-1,TRBD2,CATSSYRLAGASEQFF,TGTGCCACCAGCAGTTATCGACTAGCGGGGGCCTCGGAGCAGTTCTTC
TRBV7-8,.,TRBJ2-7,TRBD2,CASSLGLAGGGYEQYF,TGTGCCAGCAGCTTAGGGCTAGCGGGGGGGGGATACGAGCAGTACTTC
TRBV7-3,.,TRBJ2-3,TRBD2,CASSFGRADTQYF,TGTGCCAGCAGCTTCGGGAGGGCAGATACGCAGTATTTT
TRBV9,.,TRBJ2-2,.,CASSVDPWSPRLFF,TGTGCCAGCAGCGTAGACCCATGGAGTCCACGGCTGTTTTTT
TRBV19,.,TRBJ1-2,TRBD1,CASSIEYGWDRNYGYTF,TGTGCCAGTAGTATAGAGTATGGGTGGGACAGGAACTATGGCTACACCTTC
TRBV12-5,once,TRBJ1-3,.,CASGLVPGPDILRSGNTIYF,TGTGCTAGTGGTTTGGTACCTGGCCCGGACATACTCCGCTCTGGAAACACCATATATTTT
TRBV27,.,TRBJ2-7,TRBD2,CASRLSRTSGSGEQYF,TGTGCCAGCAGGCTTAGTCGGACTAGCGGGAGCGGCGAGCAGTACTTC
TRBV4-1,.,TRBJ1-2,.,CASSLVDTSTADGYTF,TGCGCCAGCAGCCTAGTCGACACCTCTACTGCCGATGGCTACACCTTC
TRBV5-6,.,TRBJ2-1,.,CASSLRGADNEQFF,TGTGCCAGCAGCTTACGGGGGGCCGACAATGAGCAGTTCTTC